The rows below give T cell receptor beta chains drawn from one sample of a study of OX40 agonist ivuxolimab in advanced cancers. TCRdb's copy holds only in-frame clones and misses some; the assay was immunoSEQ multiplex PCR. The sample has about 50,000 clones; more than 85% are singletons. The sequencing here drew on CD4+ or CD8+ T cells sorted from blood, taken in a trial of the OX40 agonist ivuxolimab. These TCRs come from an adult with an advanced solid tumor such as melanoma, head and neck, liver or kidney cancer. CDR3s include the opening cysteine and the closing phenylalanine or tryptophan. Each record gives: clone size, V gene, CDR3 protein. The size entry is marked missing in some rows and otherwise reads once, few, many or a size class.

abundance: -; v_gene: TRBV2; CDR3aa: CASSEGNTEAFF
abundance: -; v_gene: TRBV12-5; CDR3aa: CASGLGRDEQFF
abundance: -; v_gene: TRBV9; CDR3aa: CASSDGTGFHEQYF
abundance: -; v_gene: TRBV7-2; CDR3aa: CASSLGLWGTEAFF
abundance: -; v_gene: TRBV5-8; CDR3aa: CASSYTLNTEAFF
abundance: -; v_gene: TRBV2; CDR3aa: CASSEVPWGDDYGYTF
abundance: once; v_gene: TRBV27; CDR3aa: CASSLGPTGELFF
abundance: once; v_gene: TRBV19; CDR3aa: CASSIYGTVHNEQFF
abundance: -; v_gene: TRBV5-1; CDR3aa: CASSLDGYSNQPQHF
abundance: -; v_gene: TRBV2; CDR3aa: CASSEAGTGDSNQPQHF
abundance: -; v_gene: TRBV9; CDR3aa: CASSVAGNFNQPQHF
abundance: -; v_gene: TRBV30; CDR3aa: CAWSGPLRGPNQPQHF
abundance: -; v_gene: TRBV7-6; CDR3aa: CASSSPRQGHNEKLFF
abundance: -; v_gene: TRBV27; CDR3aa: CASTPSGRASSHNEQFF
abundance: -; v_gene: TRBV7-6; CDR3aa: CASSRGDSEQYF
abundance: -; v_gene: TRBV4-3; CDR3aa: CASSQDRTLGSYNEQFF
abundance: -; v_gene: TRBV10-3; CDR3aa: CAISEDGTMGYTF
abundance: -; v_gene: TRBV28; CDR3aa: CASRRARDSYEQYF
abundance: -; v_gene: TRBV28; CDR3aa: CASSYPRTATTEAFF
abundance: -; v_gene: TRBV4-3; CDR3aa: CASKISAGPSSYNSPLHF
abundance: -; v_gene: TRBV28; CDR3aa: CASSWGLAGEAALETQYF
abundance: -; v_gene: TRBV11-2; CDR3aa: CASSLDSPGLAGGFNNEQFF
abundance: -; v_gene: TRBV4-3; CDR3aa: CASSPGTGGLYEQYF
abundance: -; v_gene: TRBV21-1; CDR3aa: CASSIGQRHPNEQFF
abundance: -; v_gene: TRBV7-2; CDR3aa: CASSLETSATEAFF
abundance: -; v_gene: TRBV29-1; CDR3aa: CSGRTGTYEQYF
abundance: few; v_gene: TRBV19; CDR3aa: CASSIYTEAFF
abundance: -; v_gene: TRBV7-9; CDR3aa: CASSPGTGGLEGYTF
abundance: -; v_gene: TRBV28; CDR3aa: CASSLKGFYNEQFF
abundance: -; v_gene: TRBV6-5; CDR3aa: CASSLGPFPNTQYF
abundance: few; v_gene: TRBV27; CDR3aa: CASSLEPWGNQPQHF
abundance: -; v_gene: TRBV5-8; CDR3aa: CASSTPRDYEQYF
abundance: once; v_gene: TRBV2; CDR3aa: CASRGGADQPQHF
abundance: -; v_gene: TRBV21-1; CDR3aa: CASGKESSYNSPLHF
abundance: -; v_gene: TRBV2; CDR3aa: CASSIGRDSNQPQHF
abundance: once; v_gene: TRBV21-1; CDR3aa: CASSKDSRQSYEQYF
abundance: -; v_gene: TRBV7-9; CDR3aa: CASSGDRVHPDTQYF
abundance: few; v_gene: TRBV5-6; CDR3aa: CASSPSPGGSLYGYTF
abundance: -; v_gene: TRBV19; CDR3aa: CASRVNMNTEAFF
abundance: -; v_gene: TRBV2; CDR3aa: CASSEGENEQFF
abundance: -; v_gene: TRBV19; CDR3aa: CASSVGTENTEAFF
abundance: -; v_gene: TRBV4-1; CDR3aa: CASSQGASGSYEQYF
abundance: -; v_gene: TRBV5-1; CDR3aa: CASSLDTGPNQPQHF
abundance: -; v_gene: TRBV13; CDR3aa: CASSSYLEASGGPTDTQYF
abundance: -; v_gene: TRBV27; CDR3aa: CASKGGENYGYTF
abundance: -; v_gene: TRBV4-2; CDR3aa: CASSQEGAGSYEQYF
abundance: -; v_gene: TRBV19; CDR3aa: CASSIGQFYEQYF
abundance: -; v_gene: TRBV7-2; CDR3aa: CASSFFGTYEQYF
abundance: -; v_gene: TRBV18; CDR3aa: CASSAESGQLNEKLFF
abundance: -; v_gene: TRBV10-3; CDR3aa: CAISESGELFF
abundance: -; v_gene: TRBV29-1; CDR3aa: CSVEVIRTGGTGELFF
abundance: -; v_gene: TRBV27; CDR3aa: CASGRSYNEQFF
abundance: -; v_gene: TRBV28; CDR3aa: CASSSGTGTRQPQHF
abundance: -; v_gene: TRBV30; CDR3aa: CAWSVGRGLEQYF
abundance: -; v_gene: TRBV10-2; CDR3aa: CASSDNRAKSETQYF
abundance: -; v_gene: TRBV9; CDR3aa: CASSVVGSGGFQETQYF
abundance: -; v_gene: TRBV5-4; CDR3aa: CASSFFVGTANSPLHF
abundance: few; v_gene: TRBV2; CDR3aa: CASSEVLYEQYF